Shown below are 2 T cell receptor beta chains from a single sample sequenced in a study of PD-1 blockade in classical Hodgkin lymphoma. The assay was immunoSEQ multiplex PCR, and TCRdb's table has in-frame clones only and misses some. Altogether over 85,000 clones are present, just over 90% being singletons, with the ten largest covering about 2%. Time point reported: cycle 4 day 1 (C4D1), after five to seven weeks of nivolumab. In every patient, relapse followed autologous stem cell transplantation, while exposure to brentuximab vedotin differed. The sample in question was peripheral blood mononuclear cells (PBMCs), obtained before the fourth cycle of nivolumab. These TCRs come from a human donor with classical Hodgkin lymphoma.

V is TRBV27 and J is TRBJ2-2; TRBD2 matches at 7 bases. Unmatched junction bases numbered 6, after V lost 0 bases and J lost 2 bases. Germline CDR1 is MNHEY and CDR2 is SMNVEV (reference sequence). The CDR3 covers 17 residues. The CDR3 sequence: CASSLSGPGGNTGELFF. CDR3 DNA: TGTGCCAGCAGTTTATCGGGTCCGGGAGGCAACACCGGGGAGCTGTTTTTT.

The chain has TRBV5-1 and TRBJ2-5; 13 positions agree with TRBD2. The CDR3 is made up of 17 amino acids. Germline CDR1 and CDR2: SGHRS and YFSETQ. The junction had 8 bases not matched to a gene; V was cut back by 1 base and J by 5 bases. The CDR3 loop is CASSLRGLAGALETQYF. CDR3 coding DNA: TGCGCCAGCAGCTTGCGAGGACTAGCGGGAGCGTTGGAGACCCAGTACTTC.